One sample yielded the 21 T cell receptor beta chains listed below, sequenced in a study of regulatory T cells in long-lasting Graves disease. In building TCR beta libraries, iRepertoire HTBI primers were used together with Arm-PCR of CDR3 regions. TCRdb analysed the multiplex PCR reads with MiXCR anew, one entry per CDR3 protein. The sample yields roughly 430,000 distinct CDR3 sequences, 21% seen once. Time point in this sample: persistent/refractory GD, antithyroid drugs over 5 years with positive TRAb. From PBMCs, RNA was extracted and then used to make the TCR library. This specimen consisted of peripheral blood mononuclear cells (PBMCs), obtained when the disease was refractory, from a patient treated with antithyroid drugs. All receptors derive from a female donor with Graves disease.

V gene TRBV27 combines with J gene TRBJ2-3; D is possibly TRBD2 (5 bases). The ends were cut back, 6 bases at V and 4 bases at J, with 14 bases in the middle. Germline loops: CDR1 MNHEY, CDR2 SMNVEV (reference sequence). The CDR3 totals 14 residues. CDR3 bases: TGTGCCAGCAGACTTGTGGGTAGCGCAGATACGCAGTATTTT. This encodes CASRLVGSADTQYF.

V usage is TRBV5-1 and J usage is TRBJ1-1; D remains unclear. V was clipped by 3 bases and J by 0 bases, with 6 bases between them. From germline, CDR1 is SGHRS and CDR2 YFSETQ. The CDR3 extends over 13 amino acids. CDR3 sequence: CASSYTMNTEAFF. The CDR3 DNA reads TGCGCCAGCAGCTATACCATGAACACTGAAGCTTTCTTT.

Many counts were recorded for this clonotype. The rearrangement links TRBV10-3 to TRBJ2-2, with 8 bases lining up with TRBD2. The CDR3 is 18 residues long. V lost 4 bases, J lost 1 base, and 11 bases stayed unmatched. Per germline, CDR1 ENHRY and CDR2 SYGVKD. The CDR3 DNA follows: TGTGCCATCAGTGTGCGGAGGAGTAGCGGGATGAACACCGGGGAGCTGTTTTTT. Translation gives CAISVRRSSGMNTGELFF.

This clonotype has ten or more counts. This rearrangement joins TRBV6-1 to TRBJ2-2, with 7 bases matching TRBD2. The trim removed 6 bases at V and 7 bases at J, leaving 14 bases unmatched. The CDR3 sequence is 16 residues long. The germline V gene has CDR1 MNHNS and CDR2 SASEGT. CDR3 nucleotides: TGTGCCAGCAGAAGAGGGCTAGCGGTAGGAAGCGGGGAGCTGTTTTTT. Its protein product is CASRRGLAVGSGELFF.

This chain uses TRBV20-1 with TRBJ2-7, with 9 bases fitting TRBD2. Per the germline V gene, CDR1 is DFQATT and CDR2 is SNEGSKA (reference sequence). This CDR3 region has 14 residues. V lost 6 bases to trimming and J lost 4 bases; unmatched junction nucleotides: 10. DNA of the CDR3: TGCAGTGCACTTCCTGGTAGCGGGAGATACGAGCAGTACTTC. This gives the protein CSALPGSGRYEQYF.

This clonotype has just a few counts. V and J are TRBV3-1 and TRBJ2-7, with 10 nucleotides matching TRBD2. The CDR3 is 15 residues long. The germline V gene has CDR1 LGHDT and CDR2 YNNKEL (reference sequence). The V and J ends lost 3 bases and 6 bases, in that order; junction bases with no gene match: 8. CDR3 DNA: TGTGCCAGCAGCCATGGAGCGGGAGGGCCTACCGAGCAGTACTTC. This gives the protein CASSHGAGGPTEQYF.

This clonotype was picked up a small number of times. In DNA, the CDR3 is TGTGCCAGCAGCTCCAAGACTACAACAGATACGCAGTATTTT. It translates to CASSSKTTTDTQYF. The chain employs TRBV5-4 and TRBJ2-3; the D gene is possibly TRBD2 (5 bases). Germline assignment: CDR1 SGHNT and CDR2 YYREEE (reference sequence). Between the trimmed V and J ends, which lost 3 bases and 3 bases, there was a span of 11 bases. CDR3 length equals 14 residues.

This clonotype has a count of ten or more. This chain uses TRBV2 with TRBJ2-7; no reliable D call. Trimming took off 4 bases at V and 2 bases at J, with 12 bases between the two ends. This CDR3 has 14 residues. In germline, CDR1 is SNHLY, CDR2 FYNNEI. CDR3 sequence (DNA): TGTGCCAGCAGTGTTAGTGGCCGAACCTACGAGCAGTACTTC. It is translated as CASSVSGRTYEQYF.

This clonotype has only a few counts. V gene TRBV10-1 combines with J gene TRBJ2-7, with a weak D call TRBD1 (6 bases). Germline CDR1 is WNHNN and CDR2 is SYGVQD (reference sequence). Deletions cut 6 bases from V and 2 bases from J, with 11 bases between. There are 13 residues in the CDR3. The DNA for the CDR3 is TGCGCCAGCAGGCACGGGGACACCTACGAGCAGTACTTC. Translating gives CASRHGDTYEQYF.

This chain uses TRBV19 with TRBJ1-1; a weak D match, TRBD1 (5 bases). The CDR3 loop spans 13 amino acids. The V end lost 10 bases, the J end lost 1 base, and 13 bases lay between the germline ends. Germline CDR1 reads LNHDA; CDR2 reads SQIVND (reference sequence). This CDR3 is CAIASRANTEAFF. For the CDR3, the DNA is TGTGCCATCGCGAGCAGGGCGAACACTGAAGCTTTCTTT.

This clonotype occurred a few times. The genes are TRBV6-2 or TRBV6-3 and TRBJ1-3, with a possible D match to TRBD1 (6 bases). The CDR3 has 17 residues. Germline V gives CDR1 MNHEY, CDR2 SVGEGT. V gave up 0 bases and J gave up 0 bases, with 12 bases separating them. Here the CDR3 DNA reads TGTGCCAGCAGTTACTCTACGACAGGACTCTCTGGAAACACCATATATTTT. Translated: CASSYSTTGLSGNTIYF.

This clonotype has a count of ten or more. The V gene is TRBV7-9, the J gene TRBJ2-5, with D possibly being TRBD1 or TRBD2 (5 bases each). Trimming left V 5 bases short and J 5 bases short, with 15 bases between. CDR3 length: 14 amino acids. Germline V CDR1 and CDR2: SEHNR, FQNEAQ (reference sequence). Here the CDR3 reads CASSKLQGEETQYF. The CDR3 coding sequence is TGTGCCAGCAGCAAACTTCAGGGAGAGGAGACCCAGTACTTC.

This clonotype was detected many times. The chain is built from TRBV7-3 and TRBJ2-5; 10 bases are a match to TRBD2. J lost 5 bases, V lost 2 bases, and 8 bases had no gene match. This CDR3 is 16 amino acids long. CDR1 is SGHTA, CDR2 FQGTGA, per germline. The CDR3 sequence is CASSLGSSGSLETQYF. The CDR3 coding sequence is TGTGCCAGCAGCTTAGGGTCTAGCGGGAGTTTGGAGACCCAGTACTTC.

On this clonotype itself: A read error may be the cause here, since a much bigger clone is one base away. This sequence joins TRBV6-5 and TRBJ1-5; D unresolved. This CDR3 has 15 amino acids. The germline V and J ends were trimmed by 0 bases and 6 bases, with 12 bases remaining between them. Germline assignment: CDR1 MNHEY and CDR2 SVGAGI. This CDR3 reads CASSYSAGNSQPQHF. Here the CDR3 DNA reads TGTGCCAGCAGTTACTCGGCAGGAAACAGTCAGCCCCAGCATTTT.

This clonotype has only a few counts. This sequence joins TRBV27 and TRBJ1-1, with D unresolved. Per the germline V gene, CDR1 is MNHEY and CDR2 is SMNVEV (reference sequence). The CDR3 extends over 15 amino acids. V gave up 3 bases and J gave up 1 base, with 12 bases separating them. The CDR3 region is CASSFTRTGNTEAFF. The CDR3 DNA reads as TGTGCCAGCAGTTTTACCAGGACTGGGAACACTGAAGCTTTCTTT.

In the case of this clonotype: The junction does not match germline at one end; this may be a read error. The chain combines TRBV7-7 with TRBJ2-5; D is perhaps TRBD2 (5 bases). The CDR3 loop spans 13 amino acids. Germline CDR1 reads SSHAT; CDR2 reads FNYEAQ (reference sequence). This CDR3 is CASSQWTGETQYF. The CDR3 DNA reads as TGTGCTAGCAGCCAATGGACTGGGGAGACCCAGTACTTC.

This clonotype has just a few counts. The J gene is TRBJ2-2, the V gene TRBV4-2, with D perhaps matching TRBD2 (5 bases). The CDR3 sequence is 17 residues long. Germline-derived CDR1 and CDR2 are LGHNA and YNFKEQ. Trimming removed 0 bases from V and 6 bases from J, with 17 bases in between. The CDR3 region is CASSQEEAYLGAGELFF. CDR3 nucleotide sequence: TGTGCCAGCAGCCAAGAAGAAGCATATCTCGGGGCCGGGGAGCTGTTTTTT.

On this clonotype: A junction boundary mismatches the germline segment, possibly from a read error. V and J are TRBV7-9 and TRBJ2-7, with D perhaps matching TRBD1 or TRBD2 (5 bases each). The CDR3 length is 13 residues. The germline CDR1 and CDR2 sequences are SEHNR and FQNEAQ (reference sequence). This chain's CDR3 is CASGLSGGYEQYF. CDR3 in DNA: TGTGCCAGCGGCTTATCTGGGGGCTACGAGCAGTACTTC.

The chain combines TRBV7-8 with TRBJ2-7; TRBD1 matches 7 bases. With 5 bases clipped from V and 8 bases from J, the junction kept 9 bases outside the gene matches. This CDR3 is 13 amino acids long. The germline CDR1 and CDR2 sequences are SGHVS and FQNEAQ. The CDR3 region is CASSPRQGWKQYF. In DNA, the CDR3 is TGTGCCAGCAGCCCTAGACAGGGTTGGAAGCAGTACTTC.

This clonotype came up many times. This rearrangement joins TRBV12-3 or TRBV12-4 to TRBJ2-7; D ambiguous. The V end lost 3 bases, the J end lost 0 bases, and 12 bases lay between the germline ends. The CDR3 is 15 amino acids. CDR3 residues: CASSFDTLPSYEQYF. The CDR3 nucleotides are TGTGCCAGCAGTTTCGACACGTTACCCTCCTACGAGCAGTACTTC.

The rearrangement links TRBV19 to TRBJ1-4; D is unresolved. CDR3 length: 13 residues. Germline V gene sequence: CDR1 LNHDA, CDR2 SQIVND (reference sequence). Trimming removed 5 bases at V and 8 bases at J, with 12 bases between. CDR3: CASSPRGEEKLFF. As DNA, the CDR3 is TGTGCCAGTAGTCCCCGCGGAGAAGAAAAACTGTTTTTT.